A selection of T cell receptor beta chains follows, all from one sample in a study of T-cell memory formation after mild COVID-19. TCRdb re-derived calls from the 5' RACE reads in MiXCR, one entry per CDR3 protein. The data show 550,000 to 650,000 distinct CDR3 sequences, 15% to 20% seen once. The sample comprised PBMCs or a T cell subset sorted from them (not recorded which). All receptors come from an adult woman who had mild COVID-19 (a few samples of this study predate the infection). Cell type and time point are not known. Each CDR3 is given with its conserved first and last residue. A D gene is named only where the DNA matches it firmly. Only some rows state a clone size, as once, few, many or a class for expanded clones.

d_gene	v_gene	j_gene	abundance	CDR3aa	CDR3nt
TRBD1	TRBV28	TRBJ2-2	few	CASSLWTGVNTGELFF	TGTGCCAGCAGTTTATGGACAGGGGTTAACACCGGGGAGCTGTTTTTT
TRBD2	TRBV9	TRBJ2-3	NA	CASRKISGGGTDTQYF	TGTGCCAGCAGGAAGATTAGCGGGGGTGGCACAGATACGCAGTATTTT
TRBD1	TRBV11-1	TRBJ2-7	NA	CASSRGAGGTYEQYF	TGTGCCAGCAGCCGAGGGGCAGGGGGCACCTACGAGCAGTACTTC
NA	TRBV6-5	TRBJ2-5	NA	CASSYGGAGKAQETQYF	TGTGCCAGCAGTTACGGAGGGGCGGGAAAGGCACAAGAGACCCAGTACTTC
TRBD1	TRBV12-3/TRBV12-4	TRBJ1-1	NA	CASRLDRGGSEAFF	TGTGCCAGCAGACTGGACAGGGGAGGGTCTGAAGCTTTCTTT
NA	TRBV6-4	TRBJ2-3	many	CASSDSKGGPTDTQYF	TGTGCCAGCAGTGACTCGAAGGGGGGGCCAACAGATACGCAGTATTTT
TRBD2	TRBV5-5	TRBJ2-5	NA	CASTGEAGGTETQYF	TGTGCCAGCACCGGAGAGGCGGGGGGAACGGAGACCCAGTACTTC
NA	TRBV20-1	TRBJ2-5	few	CSARELGLANQETQYF	TGCAGTGCTAGAGAGTTGGGGCTAGCGAACCAAGAGACCCAGTACTTC
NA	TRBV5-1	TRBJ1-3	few	CASSYSPEGMAGNTIYF	TGCGCCAGCAGCTATTCTCCCGAGGGGATGGCCGGAAACACCATATATTTT
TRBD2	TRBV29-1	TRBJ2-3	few	CSVQDRGGLAGLSTDTQYF	TGCAGCGTACAGGACAGAGGCGGACTAGCGGGATTGAGCACAGATACGCAGTATTTT
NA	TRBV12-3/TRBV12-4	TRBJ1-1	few	CASSSQGFEAFF	TGTGCCAGCAGTTCACAGGGATTTGAAGCTTTCTTT
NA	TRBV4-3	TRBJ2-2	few	CASSQDLVRLGSTGELFF	TGCGCCAGCAGCCAAGATCTCGTCCGTCTGGGGTCCACCGGGGAGCTGTTTTTT
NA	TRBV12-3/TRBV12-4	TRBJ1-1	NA	CASHKWGWGTEAFF	TGTGCCAGCCATAAATGGGGGTGGGGCACTGAAGCTTTCTTT
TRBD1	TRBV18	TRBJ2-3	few	CASSPSGTGTDTQYF	TGTGCCAGCTCACCCTCCGGGACAGGCACAGATACGCAGTATTTT
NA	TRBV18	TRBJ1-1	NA	CASSPSTANTEAFF	TGTGCCAGCTCACCGTCGACAGCTAACACTGAAGCTTTCTTT
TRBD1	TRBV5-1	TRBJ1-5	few	CASSLDATGSIQPQHF	TGCGCCAGCAGCTTGGACGCGACAGGGTCTATTCAGCCCCAGCATTTT
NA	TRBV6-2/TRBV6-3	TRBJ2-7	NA	CASSRAVSYEQYF	TGTGCCAGCAGCCGAGCGGTCTCCTACGAGCAGTACTTC
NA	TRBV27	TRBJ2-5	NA	CASRGLGASQETQYF	TGTGCCAGCAGGGGTCTGGGGGCCTCCCAAGAGACCCAGTACTTC
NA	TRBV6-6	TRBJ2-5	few	CASSITETQYF	TGTGCCAGCAGTATTACAGAGACCCAGTACTTC
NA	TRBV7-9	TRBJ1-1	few	CASSLAASEAFF	TGTGCCAGCAGCTTAGCCGCGAGTGAAGCTTTCTTT
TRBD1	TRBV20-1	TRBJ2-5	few	CSATHNGQGEETQYF	TGCAGTGCTACCCATAATGGACAGGGGGAAGAGACCCAGTACTTC
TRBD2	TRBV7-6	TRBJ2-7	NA	CASSPATSGSYEQYF	TGTGCCAGCAGTCCCGCGACTAGCGGCAGCTACGAGCAGTACTTC
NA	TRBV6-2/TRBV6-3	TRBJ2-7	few	CASSYTQYEQYF	TGTGCCAGCAGTTACACCCAATACGAGCAGTACTTC
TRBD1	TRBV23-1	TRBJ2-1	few	CASSQLRDSLGNEQFF	TGCGCCAGCAGTCAGCTCCGGGACAGCCTGGGGAATGAGCAGTTCTTC
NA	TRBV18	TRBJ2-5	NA	CASSRAGSEETQYF	TGTGCCAGCTCACGGGCGGGGTCAGAGGAGACCCAGTACTTC
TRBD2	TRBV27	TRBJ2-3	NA	CASSPGLARDTQYF	TGTGCCAGCAGTCCCGGACTAGCCAGAGATACGCAGTATTTT
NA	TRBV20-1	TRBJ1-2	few	CSVGQVVTYGYTF	TGCAGTGTTGGCCAGGTCGTGACCTATGGCTACACCTTC
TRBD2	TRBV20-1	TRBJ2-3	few	CSASGPSGPFRDTQYF	TGCAGTGCTAGTGGTCCTAGCGGCCCATTTAGAGATACGCAGTATTTT
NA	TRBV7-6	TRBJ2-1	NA	CASSLQVGGGTYNEQFF	TGTGCCAGCAGCTTACAGGTGGGGGGTGGCACCTACAATGAGCAGTTCTTC
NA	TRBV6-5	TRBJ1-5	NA	CASRREGGSLGPQHF	TGTGCCAGCAGGAGGGAAGGAGGTTCTTTGGGGCCCCAGCATTTT
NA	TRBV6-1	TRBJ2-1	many	CASSLELGLLNNEQFF	TGTGCCAGCAGTCTCGAACTTGGACTTCTTAACAATGAGCAGTTCTTC
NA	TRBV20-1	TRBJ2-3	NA	CSASLAPYTDTQYF	TGCAGTGCTAGTTTGGCCCCGTACACAGATACGCAGTATTTT
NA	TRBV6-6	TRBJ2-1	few	CATERSGLDEQFF	TGTGCCACCGAAAGATCCGGGCTCGATGAGCAGTTCTTC
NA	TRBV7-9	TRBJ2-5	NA	CASSLDTWTETQYF	TGTGCCAGCAGTCTAGACACCTGGACAGAGACCCAGTACTTC
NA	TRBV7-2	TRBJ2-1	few	CASSFRRGDYNEQFF	TGTGCCAGCAGCTTCCGCCGTGGGGACTACAATGAGCAGTTCTTC
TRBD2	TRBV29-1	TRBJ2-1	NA	CSVELLAGVYEQFF	TGCAGCGTTGAATTACTAGCGGGAGTTTATGAGCAGTTCTTC